These 17 T cell receptor beta chains were sequenced from one sample in a study of post-analysis software for immune sequencing data (dated by TCRdb to the mid-2010s). The paper's findings and limits, for the study overall: Roughly 5 TRBV segments, including TRBV5-6, TRBV5-1 and TRBV20-1, were significantly more frequent in patients than controls.

Their antigens remain unidentified. The library relied on PCR. Sequencing used an Illumina HiSeq 2500. To reduce PCR and sequencing biases, unique molecular identifiers were incorporated into the TCR beta cDNA libraries. TCRdb passed the public sequencing reads through fastp at Q25 and MiXCR, retaining productive beta sequences. Rows matching on CDR3 protein sequence are summarized as one entry with the most common DNA and genes. A total of about 800,000 distinct CDR3 sequences appear in this sample, roughly 27% of them only once. The ten biggest clones cover 0.56% of the sample. Sequencing was carried out using blood. Receptors were obtained from a girl aged 10 to 17 with multiple sclerosis.

The chain employs TRBV6-5 and TRBJ2-6, with 10 nucleotides matching TRBD1. The V segment lost 6 bases and the J segment 3 bases; nucleotides outside the gene matches: 5. This CDR3 spans 16 amino acids. Germline CDR1 reads MNHEY; CDR2 reads SVGAGI. The CDR3 sequence: CASSRQGADGANVLTF. Written as DNA, the CDR3 is TGTGCCAGCAGCCGACAGGGGGCGGATGGGGCCAACGTCCTGACTTTC.

This clonotype appeared many times. J is TRBJ2-3 and V is TRBV6-1, with 11 bases fitting TRBD2. Germline values: CDR1 MNHNS, CDR2 SASEGT. This CDR3 region has 17 residues. J gave up 2 bases and V 2 bases, and 6 bases lay outside the gene matches. CDR3 sequence reads: CASSEWASGGPTDTQYF. In DNA form, the CDR3 reads TGTGCCAGCAGTGAATGGGCTAGCGGGGGGCCCACAGATACGCAGTATTTT.

In DNA, the CDR3 is TGTGCCAGCAGTCTCCTACGACCACGGGGGATTTACGATGAGCAGTTCTTC. Residues: CASSLLRPRGIYDEQFF. This chain connects TRBV27 to TRBJ2-1; possibly TRBD2 for D (6 bases). CDR1 is MNHEY, CDR2 SMNVEV, per germline (reference sequence). There are 17 residues in the CDR3. The V and J ends lost 5 bases and 8 bases respectively, with 25 bases between them.

A word on this clonotype: At one of its ends the junction is not consistent with the germline gene, which may arise from a read error. J is TRBJ2-5 and V is TRBV11-3, with 9 bases that match TRBD2. The CDR3 length is 13 residues. CDR1 is SGHNT and CDR2 is YENEEA in the germline V gene. In nucleotides, the CDR3 is TGTACCAGCAGCTTGGGACTAGCTGGGACCCAGTACTTC. Translation: CTSSLGLAGTQYF.

On this clonotype: It may be a read error: a sequence one base away is much more abundant. This chain connects TRBV29-1 to TRBJ2-1; TRBD2 matches at 7 bases. CDR1 and CDR2 (germline): SQVTM, ANQGSEA. This CDR3 is built from 15 residues. The CDR3 DNA reads TGCAGCGTTGGATACTTGAGCGGAGCGGGGAATGAGCAGTTATTC. It encodes CSVGYLSGAGNEQLF.

The chain employs TRBV12-3 or TRBV12-4 and TRBJ2-3; the D gene is possibly TRBD2 (5 bases). The V and J ends lost 10 bases and 3 bases respectively, with 14 bases between them. The CDR3 is made up of 13 amino acids. CDR3 bases: TGTGCCACCACGGGATCTAGAACAGATACGCAGTATTTT. It encodes CATTGSRTDTQYF.

V and J are TRBV20-1 and TRBJ2-7, with D unclear. This CDR3 has 13 amino acids. Trimming pared 1 base from V and 2 bases from J, leaving 9 bases between. Per the germline V gene, CDR1 is DFQATT and CDR2 is SNEGSKA (reference sequence). The CDR3 nucleotides read TGCAGTGCTAGAGGTGCTATAACCTACGAGCAGTACTTC. Encoded protein: CSARGAITYEQYF.

The chain joins TRBV2 to TRBJ1-6; no clear D. V lost 1 base, J lost 7 bases, and 8 bases lay in between. The CDR3 is made up of 14 amino acids. In germline, CDR1 is SNHLY, CDR2 FYNNEI. The CDR3 sequence is CASSEDLGNSPLHF. The CDR3 coding sequence is TGTGCCAGCAGTGAAGATTTGGGGAATTCACCCCTCCACTTT.

This clonotype was seen more than once but under ten times. The gene calls are TRBV7-2 and TRBJ2-2; D perhaps matches TRBD2 (6 bases). The CDR3 consists of 16 residues. Trimming took off 1 base at V and 2 bases at J, with 11 bases between the two ends. CDR1 and CDR2 from the germline V gene are SGHTA and FQGNSA. This CDR3 reads CASSLVGGRNTGELFF. The CDR3 bases are TGTGCCAGCAGCTTAGTAGGAGGGCGAAACACCGGGGAGCTGTTTTTT.

This clonotype was counted a few times. V and J are TRBV4-2 and TRBJ2-3; D is unclear. This CDR3 has 14 amino acids. The germline CDR1 and CDR2 sequences are LGHNA and YNFKEQ. V shed 0 bases and J shed 6 bases, with 10 bases lying between them. The DNA of the CDR3 is TGTGCCAGCAGCCAAGAAAGTCTAGGGGATACGCAGTATTTT. Its translation is CASSQESLGDTQYF.

The CDR3 nucleotides are TGTGCCAGCAGTTCAGATGGACAGGGCGGAAACATTCAGTACTTC. Translating gives CASSSDGQGGNIQYF. The V gene is TRBV12-3 or TRBV12-4, the J gene TRBJ2-4; 8 bases fit TRBD1. Trimming at V came to 4 bases and at J to 6 bases, leaving 8 bases not matched to a gene. The CDR3 has 15 residues.

This clonotype was detected many times. This sequence joins TRBV9 and TRBJ2-1; tentatively, D is TRBD2 (5 bases). Germline values: CDR1 SGDLS, CDR2 YYNGEE. Trimming shortened V by 0 bases and J by 5 bases, and 6 bases separated the two germline ends. The CDR3 length is 13 residues. The CDR3 sequence: CASSVERDNEQFF. The CDR3 bases are TGTGCCAGCAGCGTAGAGAGGGACAATGAGCAGTTCTTC.

This clonotype was seen many times. This rearrangement joins TRBV6-6 to TRBJ2-1, with a possible D match to TRBD2 (6 bases). Trimming pared 7 bases from V and 14 bases from J, leaving 27 bases between. CDR3 size: 15 residues. CDR1 and CDR2 (germline): MNHNY, SVGAGI (reference sequence). The CDR3 DNA is TGTGCCAGCAATGCCCGGGAAGGCCAAGCCCGCGGGGAGTTCTTC. Translation: CASNAREGQARGEFF.

This rearrangement joins TRBV7-2 to TRBJ1-4; D not certain. V was cut by 0 bases and J by 7 bases, with 15 bases left in between. The length of the CDR3 is 16 residues. Germline V gives CDR1 SGHTA, CDR2 FQGNSA. DNA for the CDR3: TGTGCCAGCAGCTTAGCGCCCCGTCCCTTAGGTGAAAAACTGTTTTTT. Protein product: CASSLAPRPLGEKLFF. The full variable domain, rest sourced from reference TRBV7-2 and TRBJ1-4, is GAGVSQSPSNKVTEKGKDVELRCDPISGHTALYWYRQSLGQGLEFLIYFQGNSAPDKSGLPSDRFSAERTGGSVSTLTIQRTQQEDSAVYLCASSLAPRPLGEKLFFGSGTQLSVL.

This clonotype has a handful of counts. The rearrangement uses TRBV6-5 and TRBJ2-5; tentative D call: TRBD1 (6 bases). Germline assignment: CDR1 MNHEY and CDR2 SVGAGI. The V and J ends lost 2 bases and 4 bases respectively, with 11 bases between them. CDR3 length: 14 amino acids. The CDR3 protein is CASSYGWGPETQYF. The CDR3 DNA sequence: TGTGCCAGCAGTTACGGCTGGGGGCCAGAGACCCAGTACTTC.

This clonotype has only a few counts. The CDR3 is CSVGDSPTNEKLFF. CDR3 in DNA: TGCAGCGTAGGGGACAGCCCAACTAATGAAAAACTGTTTTTT. This chain joins TRBV29-1 and TRBJ1-4; 7 nucleotides agree with TRBD1. V lost 6 bases to trimming and J lost 0 bases; unmatched junction nucleotides: 4. CDR1 SQVTM and CDR2 ANQGSEA come from the germline V gene. The CDR3 runs 14 residues.

The rearrangement links TRBV20-1 to TRBJ2-7; D may be TRBD1 (5 bases). Germline CDR1 DFQATT, CDR2 SNEGSKA (reference sequence). The CDR3 covers 14 residues. V lost 1 base to trimming and J lost 4 bases, with 14 bases between them. DNA for the CDR3: TGCAGTGCTAGAGTGGCCACAGGAGCGTACGAGCAGTACTTC. Protein: CSARVATGAYEQYF.